This T cell receptor beta chain was found in a study of cytomegalovirus exposure and HLA in healthy donors. Trimming removed 3 bases from V and 4 bases from J, with 13 bases in between. Per the germline V gene, CDR1 is SGHRS and CDR2 is YFSETQ. This CDR3 has 14 amino acids. PCR involved 60 Vbeta and 13 Jbeta primers. The protocol was immunoSEQ multiplex PCR, while the TCRdb copy is restricted to in-frame clones and leaves out a portion. The table shows under 250,000 clones, with 82% occurring only once. Remarks on this clone: Its target is not known.

General study points: HLA alleles showed associations with around 15,000 TCR beta sequences in a later analysis, at a 0.05 false discovery rate. The study listed under 200 cytomegalovirus-associated TCR beta chains.

The V gene is TRBV5-1, the J gene TRBJ2-5; D is possibly TRBD2 (6 bases). The source is a man between 40 and 49 years old in good health and CMV-seropositive. Source material: PBMCs. The CDR3 region is CASSSDVGGETQYF. The CDR3 bases are TGCGCCAGCAGCTCGGATGTGGGAGGAGAGACCCAGTACTTC.